This T cell receptor beta chain was retrieved from a study of blood T cells in healthy people across ages. Germline V gene data show CDR1 as WNHNN and CDR2 as SYGVQD (reference sequence). V lost 5 bases, J lost 0 bases, and 5 bases stayed unmatched. The CDR3 runs to 17 residues. Study results and caveats: Across the age range, TCR beta diversity per million T cells fell in a roughly linear way.

This clonotype appeared a few times. The antigen remains undetermined. A sample-barcoded 5' primer and a J-beta primer mix were used in a second PCR of about 6 to 12 cycles. TCRdb reprocessed the 5' RACE reads via MiXCR and lists one record per CDR3 protein. The table shows under 950,000 distinct CDR3 sequences, with about 24% occurring only once. The sample consisted of blood. This sequence was found in a man aged 65-85 years in good health. V usage is TRBV10-1 and J usage is TRBJ2-6; 9 nucleotides agree with TRBD1. The CDR3 coding sequence is TGCGCCAGCAGTCCCGACAGGGGGATCTCTGGGGCCAACGTCCTGACTTTC. Encoded protein: CASSPDRGISGANVLTF.